This T cell receptor beta chain was captured in a study of T cell repertoires in cytomegalovirus infection (dated by TCRdb to the late 2010s). Concerning the study at large: Donor HLA type was relevant to the analysis, because carriage of CMV infection together with the matching HLA type was indicated by public TCR beta signatures.

Results the study describes overall, beyond this receptor: Cumulative frequency of public TCR beta family members discriminated carriers of CMV infection plus the relevant HLA type in this cohort and an independent 352-donor cohort. The ex vivo response was dominated by HLA-C-restricted CMV-specific TCR beta clonotypes, which also provided the single most frequent clonotype in two of eight donors.

This clonotype was detected a few times. The antigen it binds to is not known. Base qualities were left out, and no much larger clone turns up one base away. Including cysteine and phenylalanine, the CDR3 has 15 amino acids. Of the read, only the CDR3 DNA is kept; its 45 bases are in frame from base 1. For CDR1 and CDR2, the germline V gene (reference sequence) lists LGHDT and YNNKEL. The trim is 6 bases for V and 0 bases for J, with a gap of 12 bases between the germline ends. The listed sequencing device is Illumina HiSeq 1500. Using fastp at Q25 and MiXCR, TCRdb reprocessed the public reads and kept productive beta chains. Rows are unified per CDR3 protein, each entry keeping the most common DNA and genes. Recorded for this sample are approximately 400,000 distinct CDR3 sequences; under 40% of them occurred a single time. The top ten clones comprise around 15% of the sample.

The chain is encoded by TRBV3-1 joined to TRBJ1-3; a weak D assignment points to TRBD1 (5 bases agree). Sequencing was carried out using PBMCs. The receptor was isolated from a human donor in good health (CMV status not recorded). Some clones in this sample may be carry-over from other donors' samples. The CDR3 protein sequence reads: CASSQDILSGNTIYF. The DNA is as follows: TGTGCCAGCAGTCAGGACATCCTCTCTGGAAACACCATATATTTT.